The next 8 T cell receptor beta chains were all read from a single sample in a study of PD-1 blockade in classical Hodgkin lymphoma (dated by TCRdb to 2018 to 2020). The intended sense of this specimen's time point label: cycle 4 day 1 (C4D1), after five to seven weeks of nivolumab. All trial patients had relapsed after autologous stem cell transplantation, with cohorts A, B and C differing in prior brentuximab vedotin exposure. Using a Miltenyi CD4+ T cell isolation kit, CD4+ T cells were purified from thawed PBMCs through magnetic negative selection. The method behind the library was the immunoSEQ multiplex PCR assay. TCRdb retrieved this table from immuneACCESS and kept in-frame rearrangements only. Not all clones are present; in checked studies, unresolved V genes account for under half, and no reason is known for the remainder. The sample table lists around 27,000 clones, more than 80% of them with a count of one. The ten largest clones represent around 2.4% of the sample.

Sequenced material: CD4+ T cells from blood, taken before the fourth cycle of nivolumab. These receptors were obtained from a human donor with classical Hodgkin lymphoma.

The chain couples TRBV4-3 to TRBJ2-2; the D gene is possibly TRBD1 (6 bases). Germline lookup yields CDR1 LGHNA and CDR2 YSLEER. This CDR3 contains 17 residues. Trimming removed 1 base at V and 0 bases at J, with 12 bases between. The DNA of the CDR3 is TGCGCCAGCAGCCAAGGATCAGGACAGCCGAACACCGGGGAGCTGTTTTTT. This gives the protein CASSQGSGQPNTGELFF.

The chain combines TRBV4-1 with TRBJ1-2; 9 nucleotides line up with TRBD1. CDR1 and CDR2 from the germline V gene are MGHRA and YSYEKL. This CDR3 has 16 residues. V was pared by 3 bases and J by 6 bases, with 11 bases of the junction left unmatched. In nucleotides, the CDR3 is TGCGCCAGCAGCCATCCCCTGGGGAACAGGGGGCATGGCTACACCTTC. It codes for CASSHPLGNRGHGYTF.

V and J are TRBV18 and TRBJ1-1; 7 positions match TRBD1. The germline V gene has CDR1 KGHSH and CDR2 LQKENI. V dropped 6 bases and J dropped 4; count of bases not matched to a gene: 8. The CDR3 runs to 14 residues. The CDR3 protein is CASSQERQGTEAFF. The CDR3 DNA sequence: TGTGCCAGCTCGCAAGAAAGACAGGGCACTGAAGCTTTCTTT.

This chain joins TRBV28 and TRBJ1-1; TRBD1 matches 9 bases. V lost 6 bases, J lost 1 base, and 6 bases stayed unmatched. The CDR3 has 15 amino acids. Germline values: CDR1 MDHEN, CDR2 SYDVKM. CDR3 loop: CASRATGGWNTEAFF. The CDR3 bases are TGTGCCAGCAGGGCGACAGGGGGGTGGAACACTGAAGCTTTCTTT.

This clone has just a few counts. The J gene is TRBJ2-7, the V gene TRBV7-2; 11 nucleotides line up with TRBD1. Trimming took 2 bases from V and 2 from J; bases not matched to a gene: 5. CDR3 size: 16 residues. Germline values: CDR1 SGHTA, CDR2 FQGNSA. In DNA, the CDR3 is TGTGCCAGCAGCTTACACCCGGGACAGGGGGCCTACGAGCAGTACTTC. Encoded protein: CASSLHPGQGAYEQYF.

The gene calls are TRBV14 and TRBJ2-1; 9 bases agree with TRBD2. The CDR3 has 15 residues. J gave up 2 bases and V 4 bases, and 3 bases lay outside the gene matches. Germline loops: CDR1 SGHDN, CDR2 FVKESK. The CDR3 DNA reads as TGTGCCAGCAGCCTGACTAGCGGCGCCTACAATGAGCAGTTCTTC. Its translation is CASSLTSGAYNEQFF.

This clone was detected a few times. CDR3 coding DNA: TGTGCCAGCCAAACAGGGGCCCTTAGCAATCAGCCCCAGCATTTT. It specifies CASQTGALSNQPQHF. This chain links TRBV2 with TRBJ1-5; 7 nucleotides match TRBD1. CDR3 length: 15 amino acids. The germline V gene has CDR1 SNHLY and CDR2 FYNNEI. J gave up 0 bases and V 8 bases, and 7 bases lay outside the gene matches.

CDR3 sequence (DNA): TGCGCCAGCAGCCAAACGACTAGCGGAGGTCCCGGAACGAGGGAGCAGTACTTC. Its protein product is CASSQTTSGGPGTREQYF. V usage is TRBV4-3 and J usage is TRBJ2-5; 9 nucleotides line up with TRBD2. CDR1 is LGHNA, CDR2 YSLEER, per germline. This CDR3 is 18 amino acids long. Trimming at V came to 2 bases and at J to 11 bases, leaving 21 bases not matched to a gene.